This T cell receptor (beta chain) was captured in a study of T cell responses to AZD1222 COVID-19 vaccine. For the study at large: Combined were second doses at about 4 or about 12 weeks.

Trimming stripped 0 bases from V and 1 base from J, with 19 bases between. Germline CDR1 reads LNHNV; CDR2 reads YYDKDF (reference sequence). The CDR3 runs to 19 residues. Profiling relied on immunoSEQ multiplex PCR, and the TCRdb table lists in-frame clones only, not all of them. The table lists about 94,000 clones, about 88% of them singletons. The chain carries TRBV15 and TRBJ1-5, with D tentatively TRBD1 (6 bases). Sequenced here: peripheral blood, sampled on day 0 of AZD1222 vaccination. This TCR came from an adult in good health. CDR3 loop: CATSRDLAGGGKSNQPQHF. For the CDR3, the DNA is TGTGCCACCAGCAGAGATCTCGCTGGTGGGGGCAAGAGCAATCAGCCCCAGCATTTT.